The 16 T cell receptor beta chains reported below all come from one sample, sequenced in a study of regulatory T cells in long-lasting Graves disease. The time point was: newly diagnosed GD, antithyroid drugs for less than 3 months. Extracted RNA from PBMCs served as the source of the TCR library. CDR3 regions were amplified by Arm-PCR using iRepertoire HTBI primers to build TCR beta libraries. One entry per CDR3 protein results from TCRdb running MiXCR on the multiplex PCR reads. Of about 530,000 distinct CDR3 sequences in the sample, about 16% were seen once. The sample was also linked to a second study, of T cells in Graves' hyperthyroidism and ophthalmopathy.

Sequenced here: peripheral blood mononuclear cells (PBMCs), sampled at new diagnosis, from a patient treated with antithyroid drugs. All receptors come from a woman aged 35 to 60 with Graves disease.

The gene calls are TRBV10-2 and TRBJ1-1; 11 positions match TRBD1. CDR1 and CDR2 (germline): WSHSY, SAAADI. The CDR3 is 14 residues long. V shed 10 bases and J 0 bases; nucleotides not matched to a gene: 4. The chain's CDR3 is CATGTGGLNTEAFF. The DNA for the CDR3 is TGCGCCACCGGGACAGGGGGACTGAACACTGAAGCTTTCTTT.

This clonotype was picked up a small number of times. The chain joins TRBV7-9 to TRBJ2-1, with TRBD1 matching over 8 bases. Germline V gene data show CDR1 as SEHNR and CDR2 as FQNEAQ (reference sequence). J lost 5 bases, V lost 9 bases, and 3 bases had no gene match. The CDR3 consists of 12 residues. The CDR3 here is CARGTGDNEQFF. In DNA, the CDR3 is TGTGCCAGGGGGACAGGTGACAATGAGCAGTTCTTC.

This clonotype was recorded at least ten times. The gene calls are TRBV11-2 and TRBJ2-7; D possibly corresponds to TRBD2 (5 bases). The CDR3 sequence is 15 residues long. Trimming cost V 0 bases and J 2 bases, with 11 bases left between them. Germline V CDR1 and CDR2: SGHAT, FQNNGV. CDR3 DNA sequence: TGTGCCAGCAGCTTAGAGCCGGGAAACCCCTACGAGCAGTACTTC. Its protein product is CASSLEPGNPYEQYF.

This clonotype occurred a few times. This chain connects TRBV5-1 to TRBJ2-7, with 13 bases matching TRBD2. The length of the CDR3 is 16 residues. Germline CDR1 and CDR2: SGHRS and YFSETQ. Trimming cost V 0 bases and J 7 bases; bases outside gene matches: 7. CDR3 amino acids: CASSLEWTSGGGEQYF. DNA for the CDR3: TGCGCCAGCAGCTTGGAGTGGACTAGCGGGGGTGGGGAGCAGTACTTC.

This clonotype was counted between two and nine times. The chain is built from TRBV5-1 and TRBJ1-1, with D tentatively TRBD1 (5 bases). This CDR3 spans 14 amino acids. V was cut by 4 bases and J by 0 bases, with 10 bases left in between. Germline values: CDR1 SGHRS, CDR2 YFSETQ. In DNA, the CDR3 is TGCGCCAGCAGCCCCGAGACAGTGAACACTGAAGCTTTCTTT. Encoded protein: CASSPETVNTEAFF.

This CDR3 is CASNDRGQWNEQFF. CDR3 bases: TGTGCCAGTAACGACAGGGGGCAATGGAATGAGCAGTTCTTC. The chain employs TRBV6-1 and TRBJ2-1; TRBD1 matches at 10 bases. After removal of 9 bases from V and 7 bases from J, the junction contained 9 bases not matched to a gene. CDR1 and CDR2 from the germline V gene are MNHNS and SASEGT. CDR3 size: 14 residues.

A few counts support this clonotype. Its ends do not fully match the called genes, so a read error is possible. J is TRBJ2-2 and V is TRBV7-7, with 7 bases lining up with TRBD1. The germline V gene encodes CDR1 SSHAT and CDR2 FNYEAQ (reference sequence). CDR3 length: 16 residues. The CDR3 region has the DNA TGTGCTAGCAGCTTAGACGGGACAGCGAACACCGGGGAGCTGTTTTTT. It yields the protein CASSLDGTANTGELFF.

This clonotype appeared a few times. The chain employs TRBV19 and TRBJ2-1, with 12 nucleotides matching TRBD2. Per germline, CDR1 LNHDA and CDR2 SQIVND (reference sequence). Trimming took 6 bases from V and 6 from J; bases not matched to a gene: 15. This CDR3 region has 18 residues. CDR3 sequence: CASSPISLAGGPRNEQFF. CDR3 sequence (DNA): TGTGCCAGTAGCCCGATCTCCCTAGCGGGGGGGCCTCGCAATGAGCAGTTCTTC.

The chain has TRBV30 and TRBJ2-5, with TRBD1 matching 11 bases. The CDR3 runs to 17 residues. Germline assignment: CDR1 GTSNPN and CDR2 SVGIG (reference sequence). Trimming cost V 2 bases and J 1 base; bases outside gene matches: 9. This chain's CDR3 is CAWSRRTGGQIQETQYF. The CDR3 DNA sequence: TGTGCCTGGAGTCGGAGGACAGGGGGCCAGATCCAAGAGACCCAGTACTTC.

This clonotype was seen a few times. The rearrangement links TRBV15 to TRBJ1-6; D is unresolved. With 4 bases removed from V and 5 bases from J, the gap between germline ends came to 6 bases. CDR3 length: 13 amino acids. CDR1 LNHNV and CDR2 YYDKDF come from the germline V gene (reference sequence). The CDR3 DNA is TGTGCCACCAGCACCTTGAATAATTCACCCCTCCACTTT. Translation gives CATSTLNNSPLHF.

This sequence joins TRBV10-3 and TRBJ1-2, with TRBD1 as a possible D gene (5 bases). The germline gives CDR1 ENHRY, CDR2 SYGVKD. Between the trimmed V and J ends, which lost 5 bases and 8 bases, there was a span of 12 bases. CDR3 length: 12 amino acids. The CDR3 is CAISKGVGGYTF. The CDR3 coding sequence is TGTGCCATCAGTAAAGGGGTTGGCGGCTACACCTTC.

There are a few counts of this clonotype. Here the CDR3 reads CASSYLSLAGGPRGEQFF. DNA of the CDR3: TGTGCCAGCAGTTACCTCTCTCTAGCGGGGGGCCCGAGGGGTGAGCAGTTCTTC. V is TRBV6-2 or TRBV6-3 and J is TRBJ2-1; TRBD2 matches 11 bases. V dropped 2 bases and J dropped 9; count of bases not matched to a gene: 15. Germline loops: CDR1 MNHEY, CDR2 SVGEGT. This CDR3 has 18 amino acids.

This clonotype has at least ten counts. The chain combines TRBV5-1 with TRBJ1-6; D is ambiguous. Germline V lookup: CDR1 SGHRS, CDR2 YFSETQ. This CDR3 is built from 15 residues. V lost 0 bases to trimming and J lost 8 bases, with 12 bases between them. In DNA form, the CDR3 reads TGCGCCAGCAGCTTGGCCGGAGGCAGAGATTCACCCCTCCACTTT. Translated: CASSLAGGRDSPLHF.

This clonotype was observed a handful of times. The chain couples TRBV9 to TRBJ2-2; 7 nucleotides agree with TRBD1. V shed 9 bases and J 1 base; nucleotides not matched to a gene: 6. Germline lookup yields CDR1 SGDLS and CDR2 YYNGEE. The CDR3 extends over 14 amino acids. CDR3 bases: TGTGCCATACCGGGACAGAGGAACACCGGGGAGCTGTTTTTT. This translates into CAIPGQRNTGELFF.

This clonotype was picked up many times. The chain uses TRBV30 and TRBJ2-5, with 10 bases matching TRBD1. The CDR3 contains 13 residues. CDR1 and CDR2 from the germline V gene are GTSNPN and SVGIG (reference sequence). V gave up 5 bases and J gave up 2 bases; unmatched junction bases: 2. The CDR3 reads CAWDRGPQETQYF. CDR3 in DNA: TGTGCCTGGGACAGGGGGCCTCAAGAGACCCAGTACTTC. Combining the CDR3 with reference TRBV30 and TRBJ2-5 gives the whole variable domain SQTIHQWPATLVQPVGSPLSLECTVEGTSNPNLYWYRQAAGRGLQLLFYSVGIGQISSEVPQNLSASRPQDRQFILSSKKLLLSDSGFYLCAWDRGPQETQYFGPGTRLLVL.

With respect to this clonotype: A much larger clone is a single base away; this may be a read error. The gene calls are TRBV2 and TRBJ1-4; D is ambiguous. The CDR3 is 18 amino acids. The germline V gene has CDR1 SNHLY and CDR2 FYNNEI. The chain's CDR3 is CASSEAQFIKLMDEKPFF. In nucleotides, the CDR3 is TGTGCCAGCAGTGAAGCGCAATTCATCAAGTTAATGGATGAAAAACCGTTTTTT.